The rows below give T cell receptor beta chains drawn from one sample of a study of PD-1 blockade in mismatch repair-deficient tumors. TCRdb's table, derived via immunoSEQ multiplex PCR, lists solely in-frame clones and lacks some. The data show roughly 79,000 clones, about 82% seen once. Sequenced material: peripheral blood, taken 44 weeks after starting pembrolizumab. These receptors were obtained from an adult with mismatch repair-deficient cancer. CDR3s include the opening cysteine and the closing phenylalanine or tryptophan. D genes are given only for firm matches. Size is stated for part of the rows, as once, few or many counts, or as a class when the clone is expanded.

>18|NA|TRBV6-8|NA|TRBJ2-1
CASSCTTRMSSSYNEQFF
TGTGCCAGCAGTTGTACAACCAGGATGTCCAGCTCCTACAATGAGCAGTTCTTC
>17|TRBD2|TRBV5-1|once|TRBJ2-1
CASSLMRRELGSDEQFF
TGCGCCAGCAGCTTGATGAGGCGGGAGTTAGGATCCGATGAGCAGTTCTTC
>21|TRBD1|TRBV6-1|NA|TRBJ1-4
CASSEWGLGQGAILSNEKLFF
TGTGCCAGCAGTGAATGGGGTTTGGGACAGGGGGCGATTTTATCTAATGAAAAACTGTTTTTT
>13|NA|TRBV7-9|medium-sized|TRBJ2-7
CASSLVWSYEQYF
TGTGCCAGCAGCTTAGTTTGGTCCTACGAGCAGTACTTC
>12|NA|TRBV7-9|few|TRBJ2-7
CASSLATDEQYF
TGTGCCAGCAGCCTAGCGACTGACGAGCAGTACTTC
>11|NA|TRBV2|NA|TRBJ1-2
CASSDQVGYTF
TGTGCCAGCAGTGATCAGGTTGGCTACACCTTC
>18|TRBD2|TRBV12-5|once|TRBJ2-1
CASGSPGGLAGGLNEQFF
TGTGCTAGTGGTTCCCCCGGGGGACTAGCGGGAGGGCTGAATGAGCAGTTCTTC
>13|NA|TRBV7-9|NA|TRBJ1-2
CASSLPRGRFYTF
TGTGCCAGCAGCTTACCCCGAGGACGGTTCTACACCTTC
>13|NA|TRBV5-6|once|TRBJ1-2
CASSLTAGVGYTF
TGTGCCAGCAGCTTGACGGCGGGGGTGGGCTACACCTTC
>15|TRBD1|TRBV5-6|NA|TRBJ1-1
CASSLAGQGGTEAFF
TGTGCCAGCAGCTTGGCCGGACAGGGGGGCACTGAAGCTTTCTTT
>13|NA|TRBV7-6|NA|TRBJ2-1
CASSLELGYEQFF
TGTGCCAGCAGCTTAGAACTAGGCTATGAGCAGTTCTTC
>14|TRBD2|TRBV7-8|NA|TRBJ2-3
CASSRTSGTDTQYF
TGTGCCAGCAGCAGGACTAGCGGCACAGATACGCAGTATTTT
>16|NA|TRBV19|NA|TRBJ1-2
CASSRGGATANYGYTF
TGTGCCAGTAGCCGGGGGGGGGCGACAGCTAACTATGGCTACACCTTC
>16|NA|TRBV11-2|NA|TRBJ2-7
CASSASGLLSSYEQYF
TGTGCCAGCAGCGCATCGGGACTCCTGAGCTCCTACGAGCAGTACTTC
>18|NA|TRBV7-9|NA|TRBJ1-3
CASSFIGSVRVSGNTIYF
TGTGCCAGCAGCTTTATCGGGTCGGTGCGAGTCTCTGGAAACACCATATATTTT
>14|NA|TRBV7-9|NA|TRBJ2-1
CASSLSGVGTRQFF
TGTGCCAGCAGCCTTTCAGGGGTCGGGACCAGGCAGTTCTTC
>16|TRBD2|TRBV5-4|NA|TRBJ2-4
CASSLALAGLKNIQYF
TGTGCCAGCAGCTTGGCCCTAGCGGGATTAAAAAACATTCAGTACTTC
>17|TRBD2|TRBV11-2|NA|TRBJ2-5
CASSPSVRTSGSETQYF
TGTGCCAGCAGCCCAAGCGTGAGGACTAGCGGGAGTGAGACCCAGTACTTC
>15|NA|TRBV6-6|NA|TRBJ2-7
CASSYPTPLPHEQYF
TGTGCCAGCAGTTACCCGACCCCGCTCCCTCACGAGCAGTACTTC
>17|NA|TRBV29-1|NA|TRBJ1-2
CSVRSPVKGGEPYGYTF
TGCAGCGTTCGCTCACCGGTAAAGGGCGGGGAACCATATGGCTACACCTTC
>14|NA|TRBV5-1|NA|TRBJ1-2
CASSLDTANYGYTF
TGCGCCAGCAGCTTGGACACAGCTAACTATGGCTACACCTTC
>11|NA|TRBV12-5|NA|TRBJ1-1
CASGLGAEAFF
TGTGCTAGTGGTTTGGGGGCTGAAGCTTTCTTT
>16|TRBD2|TRBV5-6|NA|TRBJ2-3
CASSRYGTTLTDTQYF
TGTGCCAGCAGCCGCTACGGGACTACCCTCACAGATACGCAGTATTTT
>12|NA|TRBV19|NA|TRBJ1-2
CASSLGLPGYTF
TGTGCCAGTAGTCTGGGGCTCCCGGGCTACACCTTC
>13|NA|TRBV19|NA|TRBJ2-1
CASSETSSNEQFF
TGTGCCAGTAGCGAAACTAGCAGCAATGAGCAGTTCTTC
>16|TRBD2|TRBV9|NA|TRBJ2-7
CASSLASLAETYEQYF
TGTGCCAGCAGTCTAGCCTCACTAGCGGAAACCTACGAGCAGTACTTC
>16|TRBD2|TRBV7-2|few|TRBJ2-7
CASSPQTGLAGYEQYF
TGTGCCAGCAGCCCGCAAACTGGACTAGCGGGATACGAGCAGTACTTC
>18|TRBD1|TRBV11-2|NA|TRBJ2-3
CASSLGTGGVFSTDTQYF
TGTGCCAGCAGCTTGGGGACAGGGGGCGTTTTTAGCACAGATACGCAGTATTTT
>11|TRBD1|TRBV29-1|NA|TRBJ2-1
CSVRQGLEQFF
TGCAGCGTCCGACAGGGTTTAGAGCAGTTCTTC
>16|TRBD1|TRBV19|NA|TRBJ1-5
CASSIGDRVSNQPQHF
TGTGCCAGTAGTATAGGGGACAGGGTAAGCAATCAGCCCCAGCATTTT
>16|TRBD1|TRBV18|NA|TRBJ2-7
CASSLTTGTRAYEQYF
TGTGCCAGCTCACTCACGACAGGGACCAGAGCCTACGAGCAGTACTTC
>18|TRBD2|TRBV5-5|NA|TRBJ2-1
CASSLAGTSRYSYNEQFF
TGTGCCAGCAGCCTGGCCGGGACTAGCAGATACTCCTACAATGAGCAGTTCTTC
>13|NA|TRBV27|NA|TRBJ1-5
CASSLQGLQPQHF
TGTGCCAGCAGTTTACAGGGGCTACAGCCCCAGCATTTT
>15|NA|TRBV30|once|TRBJ2-3
CAWSVRAGVTDTQYF
TGTGCCTGGAGTGTCCGAGCGGGTGTCACAGATACGCAGTATTTT
>19|TRBD2|TRBV15|once|TRBJ2-7
CATSRDPPREGRTGWEQYF
TGTGCCACCAGCAGAGATCCTCCCCGGGAGGGCCGGACGGGTTGGGAGCAGTACTTC
>11|NA|TRBV20-1|NA|TRBJ2-1
CSEFIYNEQFF
TGCAGTGAATTCATCTACAATGAGCAGTTCTTC
>15|NA|TRBV18|NA|TRBJ2-7
CASSPTRGVSYEQYF
TGTGCCAGCTCACCAACCAGGGGGGTGTCCTACGAGCAGTACTTC
>16|TRBD2|TRBV11-3|NA|TRBJ2-2
CASSRLAGGETGELFF
TGTGCCAGCAGCCGACTAGCGGGAGGGGAAACCGGGGAGCTGTTTTTT
>13|NA|TRBV7-3|NA|TRBJ1-1
CASSLQRDTEAFF
TGTGCCAGCAGCTTGCAACGAGACACTGAAGCTTTCTTT
>15|TRBD1|TRBV5-4|NA|TRBJ1-2
CASSLDRGNRYGYTF
TGTGCCAGCAGCTTGGACAGGGGAAATCGCTATGGCTACACCTTC
>16|TRBD1|TRBV5-5|NA|TRBJ2-2
CASSIGTGGNTGELFF
TGTGCCAGCAGCATTGGGACAGGGGGCAACACCGGGGAGCTGTTTTTT
>15|NA|TRBV7-6|NA|TRBJ1-5
CASSLYSRRDQPQHF
TGTGCCAGCAGCTTATATTCTAGAAGAGATCAGCCCCAGCATTTT